Shown below are 25 T cell receptor beta chains from a single sample sequenced in a study of siplizumab effects on memory and regulatory T cells. The protocol was immunoSEQ multiplex PCR, while the TCRdb copy is restricted to in-frame clones and leaves out a portion. The sample includes 62,000 or so clones, 75% to 90% seen only once; the top ten take roughly 3.8%. Sequencing was carried out using memory CD4+ T cells sorted from blood. The receptors originated from a human donor in good health.

This clone was counted a single time. The rearrangement uses TRBV2 and TRBJ2-3; the match to TRBD2 covers 7 bases. The V gene end was trimmed by 6 bases and the J gene end by 4 bases; junction bases not matched to a gene: 7. The germline CDR1 and CDR2 sequences are SNHLY and FYNNEI. This CDR3 has 14 residues. The CDR3 region has the DNA TGTGCCAGCAGAGGTATACTAGCGTCAGATACGCAGTATTTT. Its protein product is CASRGILASDTQYF.

The chain has TRBV5-1 and TRBJ1-6; the D gene is possibly TRBD1 (5 bases). This CDR3 is 15 amino acids long. The germline V gene encodes CDR1 SGHRS and CDR2 YFSETQ. V lost 0 bases, J lost 9 bases, and 13 bases lay in between. The CDR3 sequence: CASSLDIGESSPLHF. In DNA, the CDR3 is TGCGCCAGCAGCTTGGATATAGGGGAATCTTCACCCCTCCACTTT. The entire variable domain, with the rest obtained from reference TRBV5-1 and TRBJ1-6, is as follows: KAGVTQTPRYLIKTRGQQVTLSCSPISGHRSVSWYQQTPGQGLQFLFEYFSETQRNKGNFPGRFSGRQFSNSRSEMNVSTLELGDSALYLCASSLDIGESSPLHFGNGTRLTVT.

The gene calls are TRBV14 and TRBJ2-7; D is uncertain. The CDR3 spans 14 residues. Germline CDR1 is SGHDN and CDR2 is FVKESK. Trimming shortened V by 0 bases and J by 3 bases, and 9 bases separated the two germline ends. CDR3 sequence (DNA): TGTGCCAGCAGCCAAGACCTCGCCAGCTACGAGCAGTACTTC. It codes for CASSQDLASYEQYF.

With regard to this clone: Because it lacks the conserved phenylalanine or tryptophan at the end, this CDR3 is likely a read error. CDR3: CASGELTLLSTQYL. The CDR3, as DNA: TGTGCCAGCGGTGAACTAACGCTCCTTTCAACCCAGTACCTC. The V and J genes are TRBV25-1 and TRBJ2-7; D unclear. The germline V gene encodes CDR1 MGHDK and CDR2 SYGVNS. There are 14 residues in the CDR3.

The V and J genes are TRBV10-3 and TRBJ2-7; a possible D gene is TRBD2 (7 bases). The CDR3 has 13 residues. The V gene's germline CDR1 is ENHRY and CDR2 SYGVKD. Trimming removed 10 bases from V and 1 base from J, with 14 bases in between. Here the CDR3 reads CATSGGASYEQYF. The CDR3 DNA reads TGTGCCACCTCGGGGGGCGCTTCCTACGAGCAGTACTTC.

The J gene is TRBJ2-7, the V gene TRBV5-5, with 9 bases identical to TRBD1. With V trimmed by 2 bases and J by 1 base, 1 base remained unmatched. Germline V gives CDR1 SGHKS, CDR2 YYEKEE (reference sequence). The CDR3 has 14 residues. The CDR3 spells CASSFGTGSYEQYF. In DNA form, the CDR3 reads TGTGCCAGCAGCTTCGGGACAGGGTCCTACGAGCAGTACTTC.

The rearrangement uses TRBV2 and TRBJ2-5; D perhaps matches TRBD1 (6 bases). The CDR3 has 15 residues. Germline values: CDR1 SNHLY, CDR2 FYNNEI. The germline V and J ends were trimmed by 4 bases and 1 base, with 13 bases remaining between them. The CDR3 loop is CASSGDRMLQETQYF. The CDR3, as DNA: TGTGCCAGCAGTGGCGACAGGATGCTCCAAGAGACCCAGTACTTC.

The chain has TRBV6-5 and TRBJ2-7; D is unclear. Trimming took 5 bases from V and 2 from J, leaving 13 bases between them. This CDR3 has 14 amino acids. Germline V gives CDR1 MNHEY, CDR2 SVGAGI. In DNA, the CDR3 is TGTGCCAGCAGTAACACCGGCCTACCCTACGAGCAGTACTTC. The encoded protein is CASSNTGLPYEQYF.

V and J are TRBV7-6 and TRBJ2-7; D possibly corresponds to TRBD2 (6 bases). In germline, CDR1 is SGHVS, CDR2 FNYEAQ. Trimming took off 4 bases at V and 2 bases at J, with 12 bases between the two ends. The CDR3 contains 14 residues. The CDR3 protein is CASSSAPGAYEQYF. The CDR3 DNA is TGTGCCAGCAGCTCCGCTCCGGGGGCCTACGAGCAGTACTTC. Filled out from reference TRBV7-6 and TRBJ2-7, the complete variable domain reads GAGVSQSPRYKVTKRGQDVALRCDPISGHVSLYWYRQALGQGPEFLTYFNYEAQQDKSGLPNDRFSAERPEGSISTLTIQRTEQRDSAMYRCASSSAPGAYEQYFGPGTRLTVT.

CDR3 residues: CASSFPGGETQYF. The CDR3 nucleotides read TGCGCCAGCAGCTTCCCGGGGGGGGAGACCCAGTACTTC. The chain combines TRBV5-1 with TRBJ2-5, with TRBD2 matching 8 bases. V was clipped by 2 bases and J by 5 bases; unmatched bases: 2. The CDR3 has 13 residues. Per the germline V gene, CDR1 is SGHRS and CDR2 is YFSETQ. Variable domain in full (rest from reference TRBV5-1 and TRBJ2-5): KAGVTQTPRYLIKTRGQQVTLSCSPISGHRSVSWYQQTPGQGLQFLFEYFSETQRNKGNFPGRFSGRQFSNSRSEMNVSTLELGDSALYLCASSFPGGETQYFGPGTRLLVL.

J is TRBJ1-2 and V is TRBV5-8; 7 bases align to TRBD1. J was trimmed by 9 bases and V by 2 bases; bases with no gene match: 4. In germline, CDR1 is SGHTS, CDR2 YDEGEE. The CDR3 is 12 residues long. The CDR3, as DNA: TGTGCCAGCAGCTTAAGGGGACAGCGCTACACCTTC. It yields the protein CASSLRGQRYTF.

The chain recombines TRBV14 with TRBJ2-5; D ambiguous. V was shortened by 0 bases and J by 4 bases, with 12 bases between the two germline ends. The CDR3 runs to 15 residues. CDR1 and CDR2 from the germline V gene are SGHDN and FVKESK. The DNA of the CDR3 is TGTGCCAGCAGCCAAGATGGGCGCTTCGGAGAGACCCAGTACTTC. Its translation: CASSQDGRFGETQYF.

The chain couples TRBV11-2 to TRBJ2-1, with unresolved D. From germline, CDR1 is SGHAT and CDR2 FQNNGV. The CDR3 spans 13 residues. The V and J ends lost 1 base and 9 bases respectively, with 10 bases between them. DNA for the CDR3: TGTGCCAGCAGCTTAGGGGTTCCTCGTGAGCAGTTCTTC. This gives the protein CASSLGVPREQFF. Full variable domain (remainder filled in from reference TRBV11-2 and TRBJ2-1): EAGVAQSPRYKIIEKRQSVAFWCNPISGHATLYWYQQILGQGPKLLIQFQNNGVVDDSQLPKDRFSAERLKGVDSTLKIQPAKLEDSAVYLCASSLGVPREQFFGPGTRLTVL.

The rearrangement links TRBV6-1 to TRBJ1-1; D remains ambiguous. The CDR3 runs to 15 residues. V lost 7 bases and J 3 bases, leaving 18 bases between the germline ends. CDR1 and CDR2 (germline): MNHNS, SASEGT. CDR3: CASTLEGGMDTEAFF. The CDR3 DNA reads as TGTGCCAGCACCTTGGAGGGCGGGATGGACACTGAAGCTTTCTTT.

J is TRBJ2-2 and V is TRBV7-9; 7 bases agree with TRBD1. The CDR3 sequence is 18 residues long. The junction had 15 bases not matched to a gene; V was cut back by 4 bases and J by 4 bases. Germline-derived CDR1 and CDR2 are SEHNR and FQNEAQ (reference sequence). CDR3 amino acids: CASSSRDRLPPGTGELFF. CDR3 sequence (DNA): TGTGCCAGCAGCTCTAGGGACAGATTACCCCCGGGCACCGGGGAGCTGTTTTTT.

This chain uses TRBV19 with TRBJ2-3; TRBD2 matches 12 bases. Trimming removed 5 bases from V and 0 bases from J; junction bases left unmatched: 3. The CDR3 totals 16 residues. Germline V gives CDR1 LNHDA, CDR2 SQIVND (reference sequence). The CDR3 DNA reads TGTGCCAGTAGTTACACTAGCGGGGGGAGCACAGATACGCAGTATTTT. Protein product: CASSYTSGGSTDTQYF.

The V and J genes are TRBV2 and TRBJ1-3; D unclear. The CDR3 spans 13 residues. Trimming took off 7 bases at V and 0 bases at J, with 7 bases between the two ends. From germline, CDR1 is SNHLY and CDR2 FYNNEI. CDR3 protein: CASTRDSGNTIYF. CDR3 coding DNA: TGTGCCAGCACGCGGGACTCTGGAAACACCATATATTTT.

V and J are TRBV30 and TRBJ2-5; TRBD2 matches at 7 bases. Trimming took 1 base from V and 5 from J; bases not matched to a gene: 4. Looked up from germline, CDR1 is GTSNPN and CDR2 is SVGIG (reference sequence). This CDR3 region has 13 residues. This CDR3 is CAWSARGGETQYF. The CDR3 bases are TGTGCCTGGAGTGCCCGGGGAGGGGAGACCCAGTACTTC.

The rearrangement links TRBV9 to TRBJ1-3; no firm D call. The CDR3 totals 15 residues. CDR1 is SGDLS, CDR2 YYNGEE, per germline. Trimming left V 0 bases short and J 3 bases short, with 10 bases between. Written as DNA, the CDR3 is TGTGCCAGCAGCGTAGGGGCAGTTTATGGAAACACCATATATTTT. Amino acids: CASSVGAVYGNTIYF.

The chain uses TRBV2 and TRBJ2-3, with 14 positions matching TRBD2. This CDR3 has 18 residues. The germline V gene has CDR1 SNHLY and CDR2 FYNNEI. With 6 bases clipped from V and 6 bases from J, the junction kept 14 bases outside the gene matches. The CDR3 loop is CASRTSGRAGGSRDTQYF. Here the CDR3 DNA reads TGTGCCAGCAGGACTAGCGGGAGGGCCGGAGGGTCTAGGGATACGCAGTATTTT.

This clone has a handful of counts. The chain combines TRBV6-1 with TRBJ2-7, with no clear D. The CDR3 covers 15 residues. Germline V gives CDR1 MNHNS, CDR2 SASEGT. The ends were cut back, 3 bases at V and 4 bases at J, with 16 bases in the middle. The CDR3 spells CASSEHLGLGYEQYF. The CDR3 coding sequence is TGTGCCAGCAGTGAGCATCTAGGTTTAGGGTACGAGCAGTACTTC.

The chain is built from TRBV2 and TRBJ2-7; D is uncertain. Trimming removed 8 bases at V and 1 base at J, with 9 bases between. Germline CDR1 reads SNHLY; CDR2 reads FYNNEI. CDR3 length: 12 residues. CDR3 nucleotides: TGTGCCAGCGGAGCACAGTCCTACGAGCAGTACTTC. Translation: CASGAQSYEQYF.

This chain uses TRBV5-6 with TRBJ2-7; 7 bases align to TRBD1. This CDR3 has 13 amino acids. V lost 4 bases to trimming and J lost 4 bases; unmatched junction nucleotides: 5. The germline CDR1 and CDR2 sequences are SGHDT and YYEEEE. The CDR3 here is CASSPGQLYEQYF. The CDR3 region has the DNA TGTGCCAGCAGCCCGGGACAGTTGTACGAGCAGTACTTC.

The rearrangement links TRBV2 to TRBJ1-5; D not certain. This CDR3 is 14 amino acids long. The V and J ends lost 1 base and 4 bases respectively, with 8 bases between them. Germline-derived CDR1 and CDR2 are SNHLY and FYNNEI. The CDR3 protein is CASSEVGLNQPQHF. The CDR3, as DNA: TGTGCCAGCAGTGAAGTAGGTTTGAATCAGCCCCAGCATTTT.

The chain uses TRBV9 and TRBJ2-1; D is undetermined. Germline V lookup: CDR1 SGDLS, CDR2 YYNGEE. This CDR3 is built from 16 residues. The V end was cut by 3 bases, the J end by 0 bases, with 13 bases between. The CDR3 loop reads CASSGQVASSYNEQFF. DNA of the CDR3: TGTGCCAGCAGCGGTCAGGTGGCAAGCTCCTACAATGAGCAGTTCTTC.